The rows below give T cell receptor beta chains drawn from one sample of a study of OX40 agonist ivuxolimab in advanced cancers. Only in-frame clones appear in the TCRdb table, and some are missing; sequencing was by immunoSEQ multiplex PCR. The table has 9,000 to 15,000 clones, around four fifths seen once; the top ten hold roughly 29%. The source was CD4+ or CD8+ T cells sorted from blood, collected in a trial of the OX40 agonist ivuxolimab. These TCRs come from an adult with an advanced solid tumor such as melanoma, head and neck, liver or kidney cancer. CDR3s include the opening cysteine and the closing phenylalanine or tryptophan. Fields, in order: CDR3 protein, CDR3 DNA, V gene, D gene, J gene, clone size. A D gene is named only where the DNA matches it firmly. Some rows have no size entry. The others give once, few or many, or a class for an expanded clone.

CDR3: CASSLELAGAADTQYF
DNA: TGTGCCAGCAGCTTAGAACTAGCGGGAGCAGCAGATACGCAGTATTTT
V: TRBV7-7
D: TRBD2
J: TRBJ2-3
size: .

CDR3: CASSSRVGSYEQYF
DNA: TGTGCCAGCAGTTCCAGGGTAGGGAGCTACGAGCAGTACTTC
V: TRBV27
D: .
J: TRBJ2-7
size: .

CDR3: CASSTHRNNNYGYTF
DNA: TGTGCCAGCAGTACCCACAGGAACAATAACTATGGCTACACCTTC
V: TRBV28
D: .
J: TRBJ1-2
size: few

CDR3: CASSGEAGGPIETQYF
DNA: TGTGCCAGCAGCGGGGAAGCGGGAGGGCCGATAGAGACCCAGTACTTC
V: TRBV9
D: TRBD2
J: TRBJ2-5
size: .

CDR3: CASSQQDNYGYTF
DNA: TGTGCCAGCAGCCAACAGGACAACTATGGCTACACCTTC
V: TRBV14
D: .
J: TRBJ1-2
size: .

CDR3: CASSAQDRDYGYTF
DNA: TGTGCCAGCAGCGCACAGGATCGAGACTATGGCTACACCTTC
V: TRBV9
D: .
J: TRBJ1-2
size: once

CDR3: CASSRETGQGYGYTF
DNA: TGTGCCAGCAGCCGTGAAACGGGACAGGGCTATGGCTACACCTTC
V: TRBV2
D: TRBD1
J: TRBJ1-2
size: .

CDR3: CASSSRTPEAFF
DNA: TGTGCCAGCAGCTCCAGGACACCTGAAGCTTTCTTT
V: TRBV7-6
D: .
J: TRBJ1-1
size: .

CDR3: CATSRGGGGPSEKLFF
DNA: TGTGCCACCAGCAGAGGCGGGGGGGGCCCAAGTGAAAAACTGTTTTTT
V: TRBV15
D: .
J: TRBJ1-4
size: .

CDR3: CASSGPERAHEQYF
DNA: TGTGCCAGCAGCGGACCCGAAAGGGCCCACGAGCAGTACTTC
V: TRBV28
D: .
J: TRBJ2-7
size: .

CDR3: CASSDRIYGYTF
DNA: TGTGCCAGCAGTGACAGGATCTATGGCTACACCTTC
V: TRBV25-1
D: .
J: TRBJ1-2
size: .

CDR3: CASSKGTSGTGELFF
DNA: TGCGCCAGCAGCAAAGGGACTAGCGGGACCGGGGAGCTGTTTTTT
V: TRBV5-1
D: TRBD2
J: TRBJ2-2
size: .

CDR3: CASGFPRESYNEQFF
DNA: TGTGCTAGTGGTTTCCCGCGGGAGTCCTACAATGAGCAGTTCTTC
V: TRBV12-5
D: TRBD2
J: TRBJ2-1
size: .

CDR3: CAWDGPGQGYGYTF
DNA: TGTGCCTGGGACGGGCCGGGACAGGGCTACGGCTACACCTTC
V: TRBV30
D: TRBD1
J: TRBJ1-2
size: large

CDR3: CASSDEGTGYNEQFF
DNA: TGTGCCAGCAGTGACGAAGGGACAGGATACAATGAGCAGTTCTTC
V: TRBV6-1
D: TRBD1
J: TRBJ2-1
size: once

CDR3: CASSNSDSYNEQFF
DNA: TGTGCCAGCAGTAACAGTGACAGCTACAATGAGCAGTTCTTC
V: TRBV27
D: .
J: TRBJ2-1
size: .

CDR3: CASSLVPGEVREAFF
DNA: TGTGCCAGCAGCTTAGTTCCAGGGGAGGTCCGGGAAGCTTTCTTT
V: TRBV11-2
D: .
J: TRBJ1-1
size: .

CDR3: CASSLAIREYEQYF
DNA: TGTGCCAGCAGCTTAGCTATCCGGGAATACGAGCAGTACTTC
V: TRBV11-2
D: .
J: TRBJ2-7
size: .

CDR3: CASSQTGELFF
DNA: TGTGCCAGTAGTCAGACCGGGGAGCTGTTTTTT
V: TRBV19
D: .
J: TRBJ2-2
size: .

CDR3: CASRSYRGNTGELFF
DNA: TGTGCCAGCAGGAGCTACAGGGGGAACACCGGGGAGCTGTTTTTT
V: TRBV6-5
D: TRBD1
J: TRBJ2-2
size: .

CDR3: CASSRTGVRTGELFF
DNA: TGTGCCAGCAGCCGGACAGGGGTCCGCACCGGGGAGCTGTTTTTT
V: TRBV7-9
D: TRBD1
J: TRBJ2-2
size: .

CDR3: CSVEVTPLRLDTQYF
DNA: TGCAGCGTTGAAGTTACCCCTCTACGGTTAGATACGCAGTATTTT
V: TRBV29-1
D: .
J: TRBJ2-3
size: .

CDR3: CASSLGLLPDTQYF
DNA: TGTGCCAGCAGCTTAGGCCTACTGCCAGATACGCAGTATTTT
V: TRBV7-9
D: .
J: TRBJ2-3
size: .

CDR3: CASSVKPGTSYEQYF
DNA: TGTGCCAGCAGCGTAAAACCTGGGACCTCCTACGAGCAGTACTTC
V: TRBV9
D: .
J: TRBJ2-7
size: .

CDR3: CASRGNQETQYF
DNA: TGTGCCAGCAGAGGGAACCAAGAGACCCAGTACTTC
V: TRBV5-4
D: .
J: TRBJ2-5
size: .

CDR3: CASSIGGQGNTEAFF
DNA: TGTGCCAGTAGTATAGGGGGACAGGGGAACACTGAAGCTTTCTTT
V: TRBV19
D: TRBD1
J: TRBJ1-1
size: .

CDR3: CASSWGYTLGGTIYEQFF
DNA: TGCGCCAGCAGCTGGGGATATACCCTAGGAGGTACAATTTATGAGCAGTTCTTC
V: TRBV5-1
D: .
J: TRBJ2-1
size: .

CDR3: CASSQEWGEGADTQYF
DNA: TGCGCCAGCAGCCAGGAATGGGGGGAGGGGGCAGATACGCAGTATTTT
V: TRBV4-3
D: .
J: TRBJ2-3
size: .

CDR3: CASSGTDEDTQYF
DNA: TGCGCCAGCAGCGGGACAGATGAAGATACGCAGTATTTT
V: TRBV4-1
D: TRBD1
J: TRBJ2-3
size: .

CDR3: CASSETGGWVNEQFF
DNA: TGTGCCAGCAGCGAGACGGGAGGGTGGGTCAATGAGCAGTTCTTC
V: TRBV7-6
D: TRBD2
J: TRBJ2-1
size: .

CDR3: CASSTLTSGSADTQYF
DNA: TGTGCCAGCAGTACCTTGACTAGCGGGAGTGCAGATACGCAGTATTTT
V: TRBV27
D: TRBD2
J: TRBJ2-3
size: .

CDR3: CASSTDIASYEQYF
DNA: TGTGCCAGTAGTACCGACATAGCCTCCTACGAGCAGTACTTC
V: TRBV19
D: .
J: TRBJ2-7
size: once

CDR3: CSVRSGTSGSSAQETQYF
DNA: TGCAGCGTCCGCAGCGGGACTAGCGGGAGTTCGGCCCAAGAGACCCAGTACTTC
V: TRBV29-1
D: TRBD2
J: TRBJ2-5
size: .